Reported below is one T cell receptor beta chain. Its antigen is not identified. The naive CD8 population came from CD45RO-negative cells selected for CCR7, without terminally differentiated effector memory CD45RA+ cells. This specimen belongs to a study of shared clonotypes between healthy human individuals. Study results and limitations: Depth of sequencing was expected to influence donor clonotype sharing.

Here immunoSEQ multiplex PCR was the method, and the copy in TCRdb shows in-frame clones only, minus some. The top ten hold 0.85% to 1.3% of the sample, which has millions of clones, roughly 94% seen once. This CDR3 is built from 13 residues. The germline CDR1 and CDR2 sequences are MNHNS and SASEGT. Trimming cost V 10 bases and J 2 bases, with 12 bases left between them. The receptor comes from a young man in good health. Sequenced: naive CD8+ T cells sorted from blood. The V and J genes are TRBV6-1 and TRBJ2-1; D ambiguous. The CDR3: CATTTVTYNEQFF. The CDR3 DNA follows: TGTGCCACCACCACAGTGACCTACAATGAGCAGTTCTTC.